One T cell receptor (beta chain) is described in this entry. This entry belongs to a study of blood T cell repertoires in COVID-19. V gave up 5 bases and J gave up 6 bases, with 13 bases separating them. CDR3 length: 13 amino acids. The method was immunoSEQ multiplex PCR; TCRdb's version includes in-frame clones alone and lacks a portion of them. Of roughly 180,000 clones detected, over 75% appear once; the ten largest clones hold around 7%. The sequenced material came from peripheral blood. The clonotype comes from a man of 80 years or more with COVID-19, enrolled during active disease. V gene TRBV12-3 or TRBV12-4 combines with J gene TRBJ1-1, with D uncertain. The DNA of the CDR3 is TGTGCCAGCAGTCCCCTCGGTTTATCTGAAGCTTTCTTT. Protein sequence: CASSPLGLSEAFF.